Sequencing of this T cell receptor (beta chain) was carried out in a study of cytomegalovirus exposure and HLA in healthy donors. Overall study: Earlier, some 180 million T cells were analyzed, and fewer than 120 million unique TCR beta sequences were found among them. Findings of the study overall: Reported performance of the classifier showed diagnosis of cytomegalovirus status with high specificity and sensitivity. TCR beta chain V- and J-gene trimming was linked, in a later analysis, to a missense variant in DCLRE1C.

It was with 60 Vbeta and 13 Jbeta primers that the PCR ran. Clones were sequenced by immunoSEQ multiplex PCR, and TCRdb holds only the in-frame ones, with some missing. The sample includes about 170,000 clones, less than 90% of them seen just once. Germline V gives CDR1 SGHTA, CDR2 FQGTGA. The CDR3 runs to 14 residues. The V end was cut by 5 bases, the J end by 4 bases, with 13 bases between. Points on this clone: The target antigen is unknown.

This chain links TRBV7-3 with TRBJ2-3, with TRBD2 as a possible D gene (6 bases). The origin of this receptor is a woman in her fifties or sixties in good health and CMV-seropositive. The sequencing sample was made of PBMCs. The CDR3 DNA follows: TGTGCCAGCAGCGCGGGACTTTACCCAGATACGCAGTATTTT. The encoded protein is CASSAGLYPDTQYF.